This TCR beta chain was captured in a study of blood T cell repertoires in COVID-19. Turning to the study itself: Sites across the United States, Italy and Spain contributed samples from acute and convalescent COVID-19. T cells, B-cell-depleted T cells, or PBMCs provided the cDNA or gDNA that served as material.

Method: immunoSEQ multiplex PCR; TCRdb's copy keeps in-frame clones and lacks some. The sample includes some 150,000 clones, approximately 80% of them seen just once. Germline-derived CDR1 and CDR2 are SGHRS and YFSETQ. The CDR3 spans 17 residues. V gave up 0 bases and J gave up 4 bases, with 20 bases separating them. The chain couples TRBV5-1 to TRBJ2-7; a weak D match, TRBD1 (7 bases). Input material: peripheral blood. The TCR was taken from a human donor in a cohort sampled during active COVID-19. CDR3 bases: TGCGCCAGCAGCTTGGAAGGGGGGACAGACCCACGGTACGAGCAGTACTTC. It translates to CASSLEGGTDPRYEQYF.